The following is a T cell receptor beta chain sequence with its context. Its antigen remains unknown. One junction end disagrees with the germline gene, perhaps due to a read error. This sample was taken from a study of T cell responses to AZD1222 COVID-19 vaccine. Study-wide results and caveats: The study sampled repertoires only after the peak T cell response. Possibly, clonal diversity was underestimated; donors were largely white British and included more females. Two AZD1222 doses significantly raised spike-specific TCR breadth and depth over controls. Targeting of unmutated variant regions was reportedly seen in nearly half of spike-specific TCRs.

In germline, CDR1 is SGHTA, CDR2 FQGNSA. This CDR3 has 13 residues. Repertoires were generated with immunoSEQ multiplex PCR, while TCRdb's copy carries only in-frame clones and drops some. The repertoire holds 100,000 to 110,000 clones, with about 87% as singletons. This sequence joins TRBV7-2 and TRBJ1-2, with D maybe TRBD1 (5 bases). Sequenced here: peripheral blood, sampled on day 0 of MenACWY control vaccination. The TCR sequence derives from an adult in good health. The CDR3 loop reads CASSLDTKYGYTF. CDR3 bases: TGTGCCAGCAGCCTGGACACTAAATATGGCTACACCTTC.